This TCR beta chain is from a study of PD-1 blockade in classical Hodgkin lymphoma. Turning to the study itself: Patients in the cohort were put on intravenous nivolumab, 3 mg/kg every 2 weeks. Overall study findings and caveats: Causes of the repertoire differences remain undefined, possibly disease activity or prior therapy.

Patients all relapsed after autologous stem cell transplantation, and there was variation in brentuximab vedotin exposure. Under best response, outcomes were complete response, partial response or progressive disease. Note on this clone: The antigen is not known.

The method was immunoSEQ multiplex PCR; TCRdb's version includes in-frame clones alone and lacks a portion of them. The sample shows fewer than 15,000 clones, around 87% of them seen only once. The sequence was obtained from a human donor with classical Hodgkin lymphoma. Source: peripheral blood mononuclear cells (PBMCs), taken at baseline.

CDR3 region: CASSNRSSSPGELFF. In DNA, the CDR3 is TGTGCCAGCAGCAACCGGTCTTCGTCCCCCGGGGAGCTGTTTTTT. V usage is TRBV7-3 and J usage is TRBJ2-2; D is unclear. The CDR3 totals 15 residues. Trimming removed 5 bases from V and 6 bases from J, with 16 bases in between. CDR1 SGHTA and CDR2 FQGTGA come from the germline V gene.